These 20 T cell receptor beta chains were all obtained from the same sample, sequenced in a study of vaccination and CD4 T cells after COVID-19. The antigens of these receptors remain unknown. Treatment denoted: approximately 9-day PBMC culture with coronavirus spike peptide pools or control peptides (ViraFEST assay). Sequenced with the Oncomine TCR Beta short-read assay was DNA taken from cultured CD4+ T cells. TCRdb analysed the PCR reads with MiXCR anew, one entry per CDR3 protein. Of over 8,500 distinct CDR3 sequences listed, roughly 25% are singletons. Source: CD4+ T cells from blood, cultured in vitro, taken after SARS-CoV-2 vaccination. These receptor sequences come from a human donor who had recovered from COVID-19.

The chain couples TRBV19 to TRBJ1-1; 9 bases map to TRBD1. CDR3 length: 16 residues. Looked up from germline, CDR1 is LNHDA and CDR2 is SQIVND (reference sequence). With 4 bases clipped from V and 1 base from J, the junction kept 7 bases outside the gene matches. The CDR3 sequence: CASSKGVQGANTEAFF. The CDR3 DNA sequence: TGTGCCAGTAGTAAGGGAGTACAGGGGGCGAACACTGAAGCTTTCTTT.

The table lists this clonotype with a few counts. The CDR3 nucleotides are TGTGCCAGCAGGGACAGGGAGTACGAGCAGTACTTC. It encodes CASRDREYEQYF. The V gene is TRBV6-1, the J gene TRBJ2-7; 8 bases are a match to TRBD1. V shed 6 bases, J shed 4 bases, and the junction held 2 bases outside the gene matches. CDR3 length: 12 residues. The V gene's germline CDR1 is MNHNS and CDR2 SASEGT.

V is TRBV27 and J is TRBJ1-1; 10 bases fit TRBD1. The ends lost 6 bases at V and 7 bases at J; junction bases unmatched: 14. There are 16 residues in the CDR3. Germline-derived CDR1 and CDR2 are MNHEY and SMNVEV (reference sequence). CDR3 sequence reads: CASRIQPGQGLLEAFF. The CDR3 coding sequence is TGTGCCAGCAGAATACAACCGGGACAGGGGCTCCTTGAAGCTTTCTTT.

This clonotype appeared a few times. The rearrangement uses TRBV20-1 and TRBJ1-3, with unresolved D. The V end was cut by 5 bases, the J end by 1 base, with 6 bases between. Germline V CDR1 and CDR2: DFQATT, SNEGSKA (reference sequence). The CDR3 is 12 amino acids. The chain's CDR3 is CSAQYSGNTIYF. The CDR3 DNA follows: TGCAGTGCTCAGTATTCTGGAAACACCATATATTTT.

The V and J genes are TRBV29-1 and TRBJ1-1; D unresolved. The V and J ends lost 0 bases and 0 bases respectively, with 8 bases between them. This CDR3 spans 14 amino acids. The germline V gene encodes CDR1 SQVTM and CDR2 ANQGSEA. The chain's CDR3 is CSVEDRPVNTEAFF. In DNA, the CDR3 is TGCAGCGTTGAAGACCGTCCCGTGAACACTGAAGCTTTCTTT.

The gene calls are TRBV2 and TRBJ2-5, with 15 nucleotides matching TRBD2. The CDR3 is made up of 14 amino acids. With 10 bases clipped from V and 7 bases from J, the junction kept 7 bases outside the gene matches. Germline-derived CDR1 and CDR2 are SNHLY and FYNNEI. CDR3 residues: CATGTSGRRGTQYF. The CDR3 DNA reads TGTGCCACCGGGACTAGCGGGAGGCGGGGGACCCAGTACTTC.

The chain joins TRBV2 to TRBJ2-1; 9 bases map to TRBD2. The CDR3 contains 16 residues. V lost 7 bases and J lost 4; bases outside the gene matches: 11. Germline loops: CDR1 SNHLY, CDR2 FYNNEI. DNA of the CDR3: TGTGCCAGCACCATGGAGCGACTAGCGGTATACAATGAGCAGTTCTTC. It is translated as CASTMERLAVYNEQFF.

The gene calls are TRBV28 and TRBJ2-1; maybe TRBD1 (5 bases). The CDR3 runs to 19 residues. Trimming removed 7 bases at V and 4 bases at J, with 29 bases between. CDR1 MDHEN and CDR2 SYDVKM come from the germline V gene. As DNA, the CDR3 is TGTGCCAGCACCCAGGGCAGGAACCCCCGCGGAATCCGGTACAATGAGCAGTTCTTC. It yields the protein CASTQGRNPRGIRYNEQFF.

This chain uses TRBV20-1 with TRBJ2-7, with unresolved D. Trimming removed 3 bases at V and 3 bases at J, with 6 bases between. The CDR3 contains 11 residues. The germline V gene has CDR1 DFQATT and CDR2 SNEGSKA (reference sequence). CDR3 sequence reads: CSASADYEQYF. CDR3 coding DNA: TGCAGTGCTAGTGCTGACTACGAGCAGTACTTC.

The chain carries TRBV6-2 or TRBV6-3 and TRBJ2-1, with TRBD2 identical over 7 bases. The CDR3 spans 15 residues. Per germline, CDR1 MNHEY and CDR2 SVGEGT. J gave up 4 bases and V 7 bases, and 10 bases lay outside the gene matches. The CDR3: CASIWGGARYNEQFF. For the CDR3, the DNA is TGTGCCAGCATCTGGGGGGGAGCGCGTTACAATGAGCAGTTCTTC.

This rearrangement joins TRBV5-1 to TRBJ2-4, with 7 bases lining up with TRBD1. J gave up 8 bases and V 0 bases, and 8 bases lay outside the gene matches. The germline V gene has CDR1 SGHRS and CDR2 YFSETQ. The length of the CDR3 is 15 residues. The CDR3 sequence is CASSLGGTGADIQYF. The CDR3 coding sequence is TGCGCCAGCAGCTTGGGAGGTACAGGGGCGGACATTCAGTACTTC.

This clonotype was observed a handful of times. The chain carries TRBV27 and TRBJ2-1; the match to TRBD2 covers 9 bases. V dropped 2 bases and J dropped 0; count of bases not matched to a gene: 14. The germline gives CDR1 MNHEY, CDR2 SMNVEV (reference sequence). The CDR3 spans 20 residues. The CDR3 nucleotides read TGTGCCAGCAGTTTAAGAACCCGAACTAGCGGGTTGAGCTCCTACAATGAGCAGTTCTTC. It encodes CASSLRTRTSGLSSYNEQFF.

This clonotype came up once. The chain has TRBV28 and TRBJ1-1; D may be TRBD1 (5 bases). The CDR3 has 14 residues. The germline V gene has CDR1 MDHEN and CDR2 SYDVKM. V was cut by 3 bases and J by 1 base, with 9 bases left in between. The CDR3 DNA follows: TGTGCCAGCAGTTTTCAGGGCCAGAACACTGAAGCTTTCTTT. Protein product: CASSFQGQNTEAFF.

The rearrangement links TRBV11-3 to TRBJ1-1; TRBD1 agrees at 11 bases. Losses at the gene ends were 2 bases for V and 3 bases for J; bases not matched to a gene: 8. Germline assignment: CDR1 SGHNT and CDR2 YENEEA. The CDR3 runs 17 residues. The CDR3: CASSLTTGDRGDTEAFF. CDR3 nucleotide sequence: TGTGCCAGCAGCTTAACGACTGGGGACAGGGGGGACACTGAAGCTTTCTTT.

This clonotype ranks as medium-sized. V usage is TRBV7-2 and J usage is TRBJ1-5; no definite D call. Trimming took 5 bases from V and 4 from J, leaving 9 bases between them. Germline V gives CDR1 SGHTA, CDR2 FQGNSA. This CDR3 has 13 amino acids. CDR3 sequence (DNA): TGTGCCAGCAGCCCGACGGCTAATCAGCCCCAGCATTTT. This encodes CASSPTANQPQHF.

V usage is TRBV7-2 and J usage is TRBJ1-2; 7 nucleotides line up with TRBD1. CDR3 size: 14 residues. Germline V gene lookup returns CDR1 SGHTA and CDR2 FQGNSA. Trimming took 8 bases from V and 4 from J; bases not matched to a gene: 10. CDR3 region: CASPLPGTAYGYTF. CDR3 nucleotides: TGTGCCAGCCCCCTGCCCGGGACAGCCTATGGCTACACCTTC.

This clonotype was detected a few times. The genes are TRBV19 and TRBJ2-7; a possible D gene is TRBD2 (5 bases). Germline CDR1 reads LNHDA; CDR2 reads SQIVND (reference sequence). The V end was cut by 5 bases, the J end by 1 base, with 15 bases between. The CDR3 extends over 15 amino acids. CDR3 sequence reads: CASSHPGGDSYEQYF. The CDR3 DNA reads TGTGCCAGTAGTCACCCCGGAGGCGATTCCTACGAGCAGTACTTC.

This clonotype was seen only a few times. The genes are TRBV28 and TRBJ2-5, with TRBD1 matching over 8 bases. This CDR3 contains 14 residues. J lost 5 bases, V lost 6 bases, and 8 bases had no gene match. Per germline, CDR1 MDHEN and CDR2 SYDVKM. CDR3 in DNA: TGTGCCAGCAGACAAACAGGGGGGAGCGAGACCCAGTACTTC. This encodes CASRQTGGSETQYF.

The chain combines TRBV7-3 with TRBJ2-7; D call uncertain. The V end lost 2 bases, the J end lost 3 bases, and 11 bases lay between the germline ends. This CDR3 comprises 14 residues. Germline V gene sequence: CDR1 SGHTA, CDR2 FQGTGA. The CDR3 DNA follows: TGTGCCAGCAGCTTAGTGGCCCCCGACTACGAGCAGTACTTC. Its translation is CASSLVAPDYEQYF.

V gene TRBV5-6 combines with J gene TRBJ2-7; no definite D call. Germline CDR1 and CDR2: SGHDT and YYEEEE. Trimming shortened V by 0 bases and J by 4 bases, and 17 bases separated the two germline ends. The CDR3 extends over 16 amino acids. CDR3 in amino acids: CASSLERVSNRYEQYF. The CDR3 bases are TGTGCCAGCAGCTTGGAACGCGTCTCAAATCGATACGAGCAGTACTTC.